This T cell receptor (beta chain) was found in a study of CD8 T cells in Susac syndrome. Reverse transcription of roughly 0.5 to 1 ug RNA was carried out with random hexamers. TCRdb re-analysed the immunoSEQ multiplex PCR reads in MiXCR, keeping a single row per CDR3 protein. This table holds under 110,000 distinct CDR3 sequences, approximately 94% found once. The CDR3 is made up of 14 amino acids. CDR1 is PRHDT, CDR2 FYEKMQ, per germline (reference sequence). V was clipped by 5 bases and J by 5 bases, with 15 bases between them. This TCR came from a human donor with Susac syndrome. This chain connects TRBV13 to TRBJ2-5; D is undetermined. The sequencing input was CD8+ T cells from PBMCs. The CDR3 region has the DNA TGTGCCAGCAGCCCGGACGGTTCGCGGGAGACCCAGTACTTC. The encoded protein is CASSPDGSRETQYF.